This T cell receptor beta chain came from a study of early T cells in non-severe SARS-CoV-2 infection. TCRdb re-called the 5' RACE reads with MiXCR, one entry per CDR3 protein. Among about 36,000 distinct CDR3 sequences listed, under 8% were seen once. The CDR3 runs to 15 residues. V lost 0 bases to trimming and J lost 2 bases, with 10 bases between them. Germline CDR1 reads SGHNT; CDR2 reads YYREEE (reference sequence). This TCR came from an adult who was a healthcare worker with PCR-confirmed SARS-CoV-2 infection or an uninfected control (not recorded which). The V call is TRBV5-4, the J call TRBJ2-3; the D call may be TRBD1 or TRBD2 (5 bases each). Material: whole blood, obtained at baseline. CDR3 loop: CASSLVGETTDTQYF. In nucleotides, the CDR3 is TGTGCCAGCAGCTTGGTAGGGGAGACCACAGATACGCAGTATTTT.